These T cell receptor beta chains were read from a single sample in a study of synovial regulatory T cells in juvenile arthritis. Generated by immunoSEQ multiplex PCR, the TCRdb table keeps only in-frame clones and is missing some. This listing includes about 2,800 clones. The sample taken for sequencing was Treg cells from the synovium. These receptors originate from a donor aged 2-30 years with juvenile idiopathic arthritis. CDR3s include the opening cysteine and the closing phenylalanine or tryptophan. Size tells how often a clone was seen (once, few, many) or the class of an expanded clone, and some rows leave it out.

clone_size: .
j_call: TRBJ2-3
v_call: TRBV5-4
cdr3_aa: CASSWTSGSTDTQYF

clone_size: .
j_call: TRBJ1-3
v_call: TRBV30
cdr3_aa: CAWSVPRQGAQGNTIYF

clone_size: medium-sized
j_call: TRBJ1-2
v_call: TRBV27
cdr3_aa: CASRPGTGGGYTF

clone_size: large
j_call: TRBJ1-2
v_call: TRBV6-5
cdr3_aa: CASSYSSRGYGYTF

clone_size: .
j_call: TRBJ1-5
v_call: TRBV18
cdr3_aa: CASSHNREYNNQPQHF

clone_size: .
j_call: TRBJ2-7
v_call: TRBV15
cdr3_aa: CATSRDVGVLYEQYF

clone_size: .
j_call: TRBJ2-1
v_call: TRBV7-2
cdr3_aa: CASSDFKTVEQFF

clone_size: .
j_call: TRBJ2-7
v_call: TRBV27
cdr3_aa: CASRGRNRYYLYEQYF

clone_size: .
j_call: TRBJ1-1
v_call: TRBV7-9
cdr3_aa: CASNPTGMNTEAFF

clone_size: .
j_call: TRBJ1-1
v_call: TRBV20-1
cdr3_aa: CSARDQPWAFF

clone_size: .
j_call: TRBJ2-7
v_call: TRBV7-2
cdr3_aa: CASSLAALTSGRTNEQYF

clone_size: .
j_call: TRBJ1-1
v_call: TRBV10-3
cdr3_aa: CAISPQGSNTEAFF

clone_size: .
j_call: TRBJ2-7
v_call: TRBV6-1
cdr3_aa: CASSLETGESHEQYF

clone_size: .
j_call: TRBJ1-2
v_call: TRBV18
cdr3_aa: CASSSIQGGSYGYTF

clone_size: .
j_call: TRBJ1-2
v_call: TRBV18
cdr3_aa: CASSPPKGGGGYTF

clone_size: .
j_call: TRBJ1-2
v_call: TRBV2
cdr3_aa: CASSGTGSPIYGYTF

clone_size: .
j_call: TRBJ2-7
v_call: TRBV7-1
cdr3_aa: CASSTGGLAVGEQYF

clone_size: .
j_call: TRBJ1-5
v_call: TRBV5-1
cdr3_aa: CASRSGTANQPQHF

clone_size: large
j_call: TRBJ2-1
v_call: TRBV7-9
cdr3_aa: CASSLEFLSYNEQFF

clone_size: .
j_call: TRBJ2-2
v_call: TRBV11-2
cdr3_aa: CASRATGALNTGELFF

clone_size: .
j_call: TRBJ2-5
v_call: TRBV15
cdr3_aa: CATSRTGGGETQYF

clone_size: .
j_call: TRBJ1-2
v_call: TRBV6-1
cdr3_aa: CASRTVNNYGYTF

clone_size: .
j_call: TRBJ2-6
v_call: TRBV5-4
cdr3_aa: CASSGGGANVLTF

clone_size: .
j_call: TRBJ2-7
v_call: TRBV5-1
cdr3_aa: CASSLELAGLRTYEQYF

clone_size: .
j_call: TRBJ1-1
v_call: TRBV2
cdr3_aa: CASRGGQGGGTEAFF

clone_size: .
j_call: TRBJ1-5
v_call: TRBV19
cdr3_aa: CASSIGLGMRTGVNQPQHF

clone_size: medium-sized
j_call: TRBJ2-2
v_call: TRBV29-1
cdr3_aa: CSVFSWVTPKSDTGELFF

clone_size: .
j_call: TRBJ2-1
v_call: TRBV6-6
cdr3_aa: CASFPTGSYNEQFF

clone_size: medium-sized
j_call: TRBJ2-7
v_call: TRBV9
cdr3_aa: CASSVSLYEQYF

clone_size: medium-sized
j_call: TRBJ1-2
v_call: TRBV4-1
cdr3_aa: CASSQGMGGYTF

clone_size: .
j_call: TRBJ2-7
v_call: TRBV6-1
cdr3_aa: CASSPHYEQYF

clone_size: medium-sized
j_call: TRBJ1-3
v_call: TRBV7-9
cdr3_aa: CASSLAGGGPGNTIYF

clone_size: medium-sized
j_call: TRBJ1-6
v_call: TRBV10-3
cdr3_aa: CAISEFVTENNSPLHF

clone_size: .
j_call: TRBJ2-4
v_call: TRBV10-3
cdr3_aa: CAISESGFRLAKNIQYF

clone_size: .
j_call: TRBJ2-2
v_call: TRBV28
cdr3_aa: CASSFGTVTGELFF

clone_size: medium-sized
j_call: TRBJ1-5
v_call: TRBV5-6
cdr3_aa: CASSLAPDQPQHF

clone_size: medium-sized
j_call: TRBJ2-7
v_call: TRBV7-9
cdr3_aa: CASSTGGLAVGEQYF

clone_size: large
j_call: TRBJ1-2
v_call: TRBV6-6
cdr3_aa: CASTIDLYGYTF

clone_size: medium-sized
j_call: TRBJ1-2
v_call: TRBV2
cdr3_aa: CAGRTANYGYTF

clone_size: .
j_call: TRBJ1-1
v_call: TRBV18
cdr3_aa: CASSPVGGQGAFF

clone_size: medium-sized
j_call: TRBJ2-7
v_call: TRBV19
cdr3_aa: CASSISGDYEQYF

clone_size: .
j_call: TRBJ2-5
v_call: TRBV7-2
cdr3_aa: CASSLKGSETQYF

clone_size: .
j_call: TRBJ2-3
v_call: TRBV30
cdr3_aa: CAWSALGVGDTQYF

clone_size: .
j_call: TRBJ1-5
v_call: TRBV4-1
cdr3_aa: CASSQDQLGLGRGNQPQHF

clone_size: .
j_call: TRBJ1-1
v_call: TRBV6-5
cdr3_aa: CASSSNSLMNTEAFF

clone_size: .
j_call: TRBJ2-2
v_call: TRBV5-1
cdr3_aa: CASSFTTGGLFGELFF

clone_size: .
j_call: TRBJ2-3
v_call: TRBV5-4
cdr3_aa: CASSWELAPSTDTQYF

clone_size: .
j_call: TRBJ2-7
v_call: TRBV19
cdr3_aa: CATGLAGGHEQYF

clone_size: .
j_call: TRBJ1-1
v_call: TRBV25-1
cdr3_aa: CASSRRGTTEAFF

clone_size: medium-sized
j_call: TRBJ2-7
v_call: TRBV18
cdr3_aa: CASSRGSEQYF

clone_size: .
j_call: TRBJ2-7
v_call: TRBV7-2
cdr3_aa: CASSLAYSYEQYF

clone_size: medium-sized
j_call: TRBJ2-7
v_call: TRBV7-2
cdr3_aa: CASSLAQGLPYEQYF